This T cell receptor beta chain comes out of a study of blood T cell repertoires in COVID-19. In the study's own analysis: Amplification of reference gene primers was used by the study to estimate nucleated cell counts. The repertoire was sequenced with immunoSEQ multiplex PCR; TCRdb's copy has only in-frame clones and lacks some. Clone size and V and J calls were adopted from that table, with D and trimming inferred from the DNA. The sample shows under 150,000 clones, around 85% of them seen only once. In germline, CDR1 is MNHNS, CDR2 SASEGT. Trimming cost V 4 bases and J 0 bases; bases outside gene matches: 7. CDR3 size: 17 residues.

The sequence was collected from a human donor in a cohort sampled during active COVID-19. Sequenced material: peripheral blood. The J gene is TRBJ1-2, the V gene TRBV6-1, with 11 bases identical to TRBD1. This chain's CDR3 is CASSGTGTGGPNYGYTF. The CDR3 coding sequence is TGTGCCAGCAGTGGTACCGGGACAGGGGGGCCTAACTATGGCTACACCTTC.